This TCR beta chain was sequenced during a study of cytomegalovirus exposure and HLA in healthy donors. The overall study: HLA-typed donors were the source of tens of millions of unique TCRs held in an early data release.

Of note for this clone: Its antigen is unknown.

The CDR3 extends over 17 amino acids. In germline, CDR1 is SGHDN, CDR2 FVKESK. Trimming stripped 2 bases from V and 2 bases from J, with 17 bases between. Study-wide findings and caveats: A later analysis linked a missense variant in DCLRE1C to the trimming of TCR beta V and J genes.

60 Vbeta and 13 Jbeta primers were used in PCR. Produced via immunoSEQ multiplex PCR; TCRdb's table is partial and in-frame only. The data show 150,000 or so clones, 75% to 90% seen once. The chain recombines TRBV14 with TRBJ2-3; D is perhaps TRBD1 (6 bases). The sequenced material came from PBMCs. The receptor was isolated from a man aged 50 to 59 in good health and CMV-seropositive. CDR3 loop: CASSQPLGGSDTDTQYF. CDR3 sequence (DNA): TGTGCCAGCAGCCAACCCCTAGGGGGATCCGACACAGATACGCAGTATTTT.